The source of this T cell receptor beta chain is a study of blood T cell repertoires in COVID-19. Assay: immunoSEQ multiplex PCR; the TCRdb copy retains only in-frame clones and omits some. The sample lists over 200,000 clones; about 90% were seen once. This TCR derives from a woman between 50 and 59 years old in a cohort exposed to, infected with or recovered from COVID-19 (not recorded which). Sequenced: PBMCs or T cells enriched from blood (not recorded which).

The CDR3 region has the DNA TGTGCCAGCAGCGTAGCCGGGACAGCAGTCGAGGGCTACACCTTC. Translation gives CASSVAGTAVEGYTF. The V gene is TRBV9, the J gene TRBJ1-2; 7 nucleotides align to TRBD1. With V trimmed by 0 bases and J by 8 bases, 10 bases remained unmatched. This CDR3 contains 15 residues. Germline V gene data show CDR1 as SGDLS and CDR2 as YYNGEE.